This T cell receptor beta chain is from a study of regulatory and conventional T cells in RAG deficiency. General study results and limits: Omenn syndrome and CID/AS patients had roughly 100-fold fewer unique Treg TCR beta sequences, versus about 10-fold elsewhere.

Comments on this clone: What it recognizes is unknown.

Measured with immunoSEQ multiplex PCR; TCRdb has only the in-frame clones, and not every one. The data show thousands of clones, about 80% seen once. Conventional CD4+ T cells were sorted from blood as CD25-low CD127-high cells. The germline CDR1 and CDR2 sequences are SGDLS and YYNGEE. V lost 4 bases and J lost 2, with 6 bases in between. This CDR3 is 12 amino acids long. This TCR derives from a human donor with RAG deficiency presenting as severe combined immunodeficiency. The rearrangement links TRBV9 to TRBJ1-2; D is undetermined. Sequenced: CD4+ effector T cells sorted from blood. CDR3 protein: CASSRINYGYTF. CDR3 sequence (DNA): TGTGCCAGCAGCCGGATCAACTATGGCTACACCTTC.